There are many counts of the clone carrying this TCR beta chain. The CDR3 contains 12 residues. V gave up 5 bases and J gave up 5 bases, with 6 bases separating them. Germline assignment: CDR1 LGHDT and CDR2 YNNKEL (reference sequence). The data were obtained in a study of early T cells in non-severe SARS-CoV-2 infection. The TCR library protocol was used to attach unique molecular identifiers. These identifiers were attached to individual cDNA molecules. TCRdb re-called the 5' RACE reads with MiXCR, one entry per CDR3 protein. The data show roughly 69,000 distinct CDR3 sequences, about 9% seen once. The J gene is TRBJ2-2, the V gene TRBV3-1; D is unresolved. What was sequenced was whole blood. The source is an adult who was a healthcare worker with PCR-confirmed SARS-CoV-2 infection or an uninfected control (not recorded which). The CDR3 here is CASSAQTGELFF. CDR3 nucleotide sequence: TGTGCCAGCAGCGCCCAAACCGGGGAGCTGTTTTTT.